One sample yielded the 27 T cell receptor beta chains listed below, sequenced in a study of blood T cell repertoires in COVID-19. Using immunoSEQ multiplex PCR, the repertoire was profiled, and TCRdb retains in-frame clones only, with some absent. The top ten clones hold 2.2% of a sample with around 230,000 clones, 86% of them seen once. Sequencing was carried out using peripheral blood. These receptors were collected from a man aged 25-45 years who had recovered from COVID-19.

The chain links TRBV6-6 to TRBJ1-2, with TRBD1 identical over 8 bases. Germline V CDR1 and CDR2: MNHNY, SVGAGI (reference sequence). Trimming at V came to 4 bases and at J to 6 bases, leaving 1 base not matched to a gene. The CDR3 is made up of 12 amino acids. The CDR3 DNA is TGTGCCAGCAGTTCGGACAGGGATGGCTACACCTTC. This sequence encodes CASSSDRDGYTF.

This clone was seen only once. J is TRBJ1-3 and V is TRBV19; 10 bases are a match to TRBD1. The ends lost 7 bases at V and 2 bases at J; junction bases unmatched: 8. The CDR3 is 16 residues long. Germline V lookup: CDR1 LNHDA, CDR2 SQIVND (reference sequence). CDR3 bases: TGTGCCAGTAAGGACAGGGGGATAGTTACTGGAAACACCATATATTTT. Translation gives CASKDRGIVTGNTIYF.

V and J are TRBV7-2 and TRBJ2-7; possibly TRBD1 for D (6 bases). The CDR3 covers 13 residues. Trimming stripped 5 bases from V and 6 bases from J, with 14 bases between. The germline CDR1 and CDR2 sequences are SGHTA and FQGNSA. CDR3 nucleotide sequence: TGTGCCAGCAGCCGGACAGCTTTCGTCGAGCAGTACTTC. Encoded protein: CASSRTAFVEQYF.

The CDR3 DNA follows: TGTGCCAGCTCACCGTCTCGGGGGGGGAGCCAAGAGACCCAGTACTTC. Its translation is CASSPSRGGSQETQYF. The rearrangement links TRBV18 to TRBJ2-5; 8 bases agree with TRBD2. V was clipped by 3 bases and J by 1 base; unmatched bases: 7. There are 16 residues in the CDR3. Germline CDR1 is KGHSH and CDR2 is LQKENI.

The chain is built from TRBV3-1 (or the pseudogene TRBV3-2) and TRBJ2-5, with 7 bases aligning to TRBD2. The junction had 6 bases not matched to a gene; V was cut back by 0 bases and J by 5 bases. This CDR3 is built from 15 residues. Germline values: CDR1 LGHDT, CDR2 YNNKEL (reference sequence). The DNA of the CDR3 is TGTGCCAGCAGCCAAGAGGGGCGGGGAGGGGAGACCCAGTACTTC. Translating gives CASSQEGRGGETQYF.

The V and J genes are TRBV14 and TRBJ1-6, with D possibly matching TRBD1 (6 bases). CDR1 and CDR2 (germline): SGHDN, FVKESK. Trimming shortened V by 5 bases and J by 0 bases, and 11 bases separated the two germline ends. The CDR3 length is 16 residues. Here the CDR3 reads CASSLQGSSYNSPLHF. The CDR3 DNA follows: TGTGCCAGCAGCTTACAGGGAAGCTCCTATAATTCACCCCTCCACTTT.

This clone has a handful of counts. This chain links TRBV11-3 with TRBJ2-7; TRBD1 might be the D (5 bases). CDR1 SGHNT and CDR2 YENEEA come from the germline V gene. Trimming pared 6 bases from V and 6 bases from J, leaving 15 bases between. The CDR3 has 13 amino acids. CDR3 nucleotide sequence: TGTGCCAGCAGTCTAGGGGTTTTCGGCGAGCAGTACTTC. It translates to CASSLGVFGEQYF.

The chain combines TRBV6-5 with TRBJ1-2, with D possibly being TRBD1 (5 bases). The germline V and J ends were trimmed by 2 bases and 2 bases, with 12 bases remaining between them. The germline gives CDR1 MNHEY, CDR2 SVGAGI. The CDR3 contains 15 residues. The chain's CDR3 is CASSYGSKGNYGYTF. The CDR3 coding sequence is TGTGCCAGCAGTTACGGGTCCAAGGGGAACTATGGCTACACCTTC.

Points on this clone: Other DNA sequences from this sample encode an identical CDR3 as well. The chain has TRBV12-3 or TRBV12-4 and TRBJ1-2; no clear D. This CDR3 comprises 12 residues. V was cut by 3 bases and J by 4 bases, with 6 bases left in between. The CDR3: CASSFTGYGYTF. In DNA form, the CDR3 reads TGTGCCAGCAGTTTCACTGGCTATGGCTACACCTTC.

The chain couples TRBV3-1 (or the pseudogene TRBV3-2) to TRBJ2-2; 8 bases align to TRBD1. This CDR3 has 18 amino acids. The V gene end was trimmed by 4 bases and the J gene end by 5 bases; junction bases not matched to a gene: 15. CDR1 LGHDT and CDR2 YNNKEL come from the germline V gene (reference sequence). The CDR3 DNA reads TGTGCCAGCAGCCCCAACGACGCAGGGGGCGGTTGGACCGGGGAGCTGTTTTTT. This translates into CASSPNDAGGGWTGELFF.

The chain links TRBV11-2 to TRBJ2-1; 9 positions agree with TRBD1. CDR1 and CDR2 from the germline V gene are SGHAT and FQNNGV. V lost 5 bases and J lost 3; bases outside the gene matches: 5. The CDR3 covers 15 residues. The CDR3: CASSPGTGSYNEQFF. The CDR3 region has the DNA TGTGCCAGCAGCCCCGGGACAGGGAGCTACAATGAGCAGTTCTTC.

This chain joins TRBV15 and TRBJ1-2; D remains ambiguous. The CDR3 spans 16 residues. The ends were cut back, 0 bases at V and 4 bases at J, with 15 bases in the middle. Germline CDR1 is LNHNV and CDR2 is YYDKDF (reference sequence). DNA for the CDR3: TGTGCCACCAGCAGAGATCGGCGGGGTTGGGGCTATGGCTACACCTTC. Protein: CATSRDRRGWGYGYTF.

The chain uses TRBV6-5 and TRBJ1-2; the D gene is possibly TRBD1 (6 bases). Germline CDR1 is MNHEY and CDR2 is SVGAGI. V was clipped by 8 bases and J by 7 bases, with 23 bases between them. This CDR3 comprises 15 residues. CDR3 sequence reads: CASQKQQGRVGGYTF. The DNA of the CDR3 is TGTGCCAGCCAAAAGCAACAGGGACGGGTTGGTGGCTACACCTTC.

This clone came up once. The chain uses TRBV11-2 and TRBJ2-3; 10 nucleotides match TRBD2. Germline CDR1 and CDR2: SGHAT and FQNNGV. Unmatched junction bases numbered 7, after V lost 5 bases and J lost 2 bases. The CDR3 length is 16 residues. The CDR3 DNA reads TGTGCCAGCAGCATCCTAGCGGGGGATCTCACAGATACGCAGTATTTT. Its protein is CASSILAGDLTDTQYF.

The chain carries TRBV7-9 and TRBJ1-2; 8 nucleotides align to TRBD1. The CDR3 runs to 14 residues. With V trimmed by 6 bases and J by 4 bases, 7 bases remained unmatched. Looked up from germline, CDR1 is SEHNR and CDR2 is FQNEAQ (reference sequence). The CDR3 protein is CASSYRDRSYGYTF. The CDR3 DNA reads TGTGCCAGCAGTTACAGGGACAGGAGCTATGGCTACACCTTC.

The chain employs TRBV5-1 and TRBJ1-2, with D possibly TRBD1 on 5 matching bases. The V end lost 2 bases, the J end lost 0 bases, and 8 bases lay between the germline ends. The CDR3 extends over 14 amino acids. Germline lookup yields CDR1 SGHRS and CDR2 YFSETQ. The CDR3 coding sequence is TGCGCCAGCAGCTTCGGGGGTTCTAACTATGGCTACACCTTC. Its protein product is CASSFGGSNYGYTF.

The chain combines TRBV12-5 with TRBJ2-1; 7 bases align to TRBD1. CDR1 and CDR2 (germline): LGHNT, FRNRAP. The V segment lost 4 bases and the J segment 6 bases; nucleotides outside the gene matches: 24. This CDR3 contains 20 residues. This CDR3 reads CASGSRRGTAARPTANEQFF. Here the CDR3 DNA reads TGTGCTAGTGGTTCCCGTCGTGGGACAGCCGCACGTCCGACCGCCAATGAGCAGTTCTTC. Supplemented by reference TRBV12-5 and TRBJ2-1, the full variable domain reads DARVTQTPRHKVTEMGQEVTMRCQPILGHNTVFWYRQTMMQGLELLAYFRNRAPLDDSGMPKDRFSAEMPDATLATLKIQPSEPRDSAVYFCASGSRRGTAARPTANEQFFGPGTRLTVL.

The chain recombines TRBV19 with TRBJ2-7; 14 bases agree with TRBD2. The CDR3 is made up of 14 amino acids. The V segment lost 8 bases and the J segment 7 bases; nucleotides outside the gene matches: 7. Per germline, CDR1 LNHDA and CDR2 SQIVND (reference sequence). The CDR3, as DNA: TGTGCCAGTTCCCCCGGGACTAGCGGGGGAGAGCAGTACTTC. This codes for CASSPGTSGGEQYF.

The chain links TRBV12-3 or TRBV12-4 to TRBJ2-5, with TRBD2 matching over 10 bases. The CDR3 runs 13 residues. V dropped 6 bases and J dropped 2; count of bases not matched to a gene: 0. Written as DNA, the CDR3 is TGTGCCAGCAGAGCGGGGGGGCAAGAGACCCAGTACTTC. Its translation: CASRAGGQETQYF.

The chain combines TRBV5-1 with TRBJ2-7; 7 bases agree with TRBD1. There are 16 residues in the CDR3. The V segment lost 0 bases and the J segment 3 bases; nucleotides outside the gene matches: 9. The V gene's germline CDR1 is SGHRS and CDR2 YFSETQ. CDR3 bases: TGCGCCAGCAGCTTGGGGCAGGGACAGTCAATCTACGAGCAGTACTTC. This encodes CASSLGQGQSIYEQYF.

V and J are TRBV6-5 and TRBJ2-3; 7 nucleotides match TRBD2. Looked up from germline, CDR1 is MNHEY and CDR2 is SVGAGI. Trimming at V came to 2 bases and at J to 2 bases, leaving 7 bases not matched to a gene. The CDR3 is 16 amino acids. The CDR3 DNA sequence: TGTGCCAGCAGTTACCAGCGGGGAGGGGCCACAGATACGCAGTATTTT. Amino acid sequence: CASSYQRGGATDTQYF.

This clone was seen once. The V call is TRBV3-1 (or the pseudogene TRBV3-2), the J call TRBJ2-3; 10 bases agree with TRBD2. CDR3 length: 19 residues. Losses at the gene ends were 4 bases for V and 5 bases for J; bases not matched to a gene: 18. The germline V gene encodes CDR1 LGHDT and CDR2 YNNKEL (reference sequence). CDR3 sequence: CASSPYSTPPGLARDTQYF. CDR3 nucleotide sequence: TGTGCCAGCAGCCCTTACTCCACTCCCCCGGGACTAGCGAGAGATACGCAGTATTTT.

The chain combines TRBV11-3 with TRBJ2-3; tentatively, D is TRBD2 (5 bases). Between the trimmed V and J ends, which lost 5 bases and 0 bases, there was a span of 9 bases. The length of the CDR3 is 14 residues. Germline V gene data show CDR1 as SGHNT and CDR2 as YENEEA. This chain's CDR3 is CASSRGSSTDTQYF. CDR3 in DNA: TGTGCCAGCAGCCGGGGATCTAGCACAGATACGCAGTATTTT. The whole variable domain, filled in from reference TRBV11-3 and TRBJ2-3, reads EAGVVQSPRYKIIEKKQPVAFWCNPISGHNTLYWYLQNLGQGPELLIRYENEEAVDDSQLPKDRFSAERLKGVDSTLKIQPAELGDSAVYLCASSRGSSTDTQYFGPGTRLTVL.

The chain employs TRBV18 and TRBJ2-5, with TRBD2 identical over 9 bases. Looked up from germline, CDR1 is KGHSH and CDR2 is LQKENI. The CDR3 is made up of 16 amino acids. Unmatched junction bases numbered 4, after V lost 2 bases and J lost 0 bases. The CDR3: CASSPRLAVYQETQYF. The DNA of the CDR3 is TGTGCCAGCTCACCAAGACTAGCGGTGTACCAAGAGACCCAGTACTTC.

The chain has TRBV5-6 and TRBJ2-5; D might be TRBD1 (6 bases). The CDR3 spans 12 residues. The V end was cut by 5 bases, the J end by 3 bases, with 8 bases between. Germline V lookup: CDR1 SGHDT, CDR2 YYEEEE. CDR3 in amino acids: CASRRTEETQYF. CDR3 nucleotide sequence: TGTGCCAGCAGAAGGACAGAAGAGACCCAGTACTTC.

This chain connects TRBV5-8 to TRBJ1-1; D gene unclear. The germline gives CDR1 SGHTS, CDR2 YDEGEE. This CDR3 contains 14 residues. Deletions cut 6 bases from V and 6 bases from J, with 18 bases between. In DNA form, the CDR3 reads TGTGCCAGCACTCTCTGGCAGTTAAATCCTGAAGCTTTCTTT. Its translation is CASTLWQLNPEAFF. Complete variable domain (other parts from reference TRBV5-8 and TRBJ1-1): EAGVTQSPTHLIKTRGQQATLRCSPISGHTSVYWYQQALGLGLQFLLWYDEGEERNRGNFPPRFSGRQFPNYSSELNVNALELEDSALYLCASTLWQLNPEAFFGQGTRLTVV.

The chain has TRBV7-9 and TRBJ2-2, with TRBD1 matching 8 bases. Germline V gives CDR1 SEHNR, CDR2 FQNEAQ (reference sequence). V shed 5 bases, J shed 6 bases, and the junction held 5 bases outside the gene matches. The CDR3 is 14 residues long. For the CDR3, the DNA is TGTGCCAGCAGCCTATGGACAGGGCCCGGGGAGCTGTTTTTT. This codes for CASSLWTGPGELFF.